One sample yielded the 6 T cell receptor beta chains listed below, sequenced in a study of cytomegalovirus exposure and HLA in healthy donors. PCR involved 60 Vbeta and 13 Jbeta primers. The protocol was immunoSEQ multiplex PCR, while the TCRdb copy is restricted to in-frame clones and leaves out a portion. This repertoire shows fewer than 110,000 clones, around two thirds found once; its top ten account for 2.5% to 4%. Material for sequencing was PBMCs. These receptors all come from a woman in her forties or fifties in good health and CMV-seronegative.

This chain links TRBV6-5 with TRBJ1-1, with D tentatively TRBD1 (5 bases). The germline CDR1 and CDR2 sequences are MNHEY and SVGAGI. Between the trimmed V and J ends, which lost 2 bases and 6 bases, there was a span of 13 bases. The CDR3 spans 14 residues. CDR3 sequence: CASSYPGGAAEAFF. In DNA form, the CDR3 reads TGTGCCAGCAGTTACCCCGGGGGAGCGGCTGAAGCTTTCTTT.

The chain employs TRBV6-6 and TRBJ2-5, with 10 bases matching TRBD1. TRBJ2-7 explains the end of the DNA better; the J call may be wrong. Germline V lookup: CDR1 MNHNY, CDR2 SVGAGI (reference sequence). This CDR3 comprises 15 residues. The CDR3 spells CASSLGQGGTYEQYF. The CDR3 bases are TGTGCCAGCAGTCTCGGACAGGGGGGAACCTACGAGCAGTACTTC.

The V and J genes are TRBV18 and TRBJ2-5; D gene uncertain. This CDR3 contains 13 residues. Germline V gives CDR1 KGHSH, CDR2 LQKENI. Trimming stripped 4 bases from V and 1 base from J, with 7 bases between. CDR3 sequence: CASSQLSQETQYF. The CDR3 DNA is TGTGCCAGCTCACAACTAAGCCAAGAGACCCAGTACTTC.

This clone was seen a few times. J is TRBJ1-6 and V is TRBV19, with 7 bases aligning to TRBD1. V lost 4 bases and J lost 10; bases outside the gene matches: 7. The CDR3 length is 14 residues. Germline CDR1 is LNHDA and CDR2 is SQIVND (reference sequence). CDR3 DNA: TGTGCCAGTAGTAATGACAGGGCTGGGTCACCCCTCCACTTT. It yields the protein CASSNDRAGSPLHF.

This chain joins TRBV19 and TRBJ1-1, with 8 bases identical to TRBD1. CDR1 and CDR2 from the germline V gene are LNHDA and SQIVND (reference sequence). The trim removed 6 bases at V and 5 bases at J, leaving 8 bases unmatched. The CDR3 has 14 residues. CDR3 region: CASRPAGGKTEAFF. CDR3 DNA: TGTGCCAGTAGACCCGCAGGGGGCAAAACTGAAGCTTTCTTT.

The chain uses TRBV11-2 and TRBJ1-3; D is unclear. Germline assignment: CDR1 SGHAT and CDR2 FQNNGV. V was clipped by 3 bases and J by 4 bases, with 7 bases between them. CDR3 length: 13 amino acids. The CDR3 loop reads CASSFQLGNTIYF. DNA of the CDR3: TGTGCCAGCAGCTTTCAATTGGGAAACACCATATATTTT.